Shown below are 17 T cell receptor beta chains from a single sample sequenced in a study of control samples from healthy donors and cancer patients. Method: immunoSEQ multiplex PCR; TCRdb's copy keeps in-frame clones and lacks some. The sample has approximately 120,000 clones; around 94% are singletons. Material for sequencing was PBMCs. The source is a man older than 75 with head and neck cancer.

This chain's CDR3 is CASSPRDRGLLGAFF. CDR3 in DNA: TGCGCCAGCAGCCCGCGGGACAGGGGGCTTTTGGGCGCTTTCTTT. This chain joins TRBV4-3 and TRBJ1-1; TRBD1 aligns across 12 bases. Per germline, CDR1 LGHNA and CDR2 YSLEER. This CDR3 is built from 15 residues. J lost 11 bases, V lost 4 bases, and 11 bases had no gene match.

This clone was found once. The rearrangement links TRBV4-3 to TRBJ2-5, with D possibly being TRBD1 or TRBD2 (5 bases each). This CDR3 is 19 amino acids long. V gave up 0 bases and J gave up 5 bases, with 25 bases separating them. CDR1 is LGHNA, CDR2 YSLEER, per germline. For the CDR3, the DNA is TGCGCCAGCAGCCAAGAAGGAGCAGGGAGCGGCCATAGAGGGGAGACCCAGTACTTC. It specifies CASSQEGAGSGHRGETQYF.

The rearrangement uses TRBV19 and TRBJ2-1; 11 bases fit TRBD1. Germline V gene lookup returns CDR1 LNHDA and CDR2 SQIVND (reference sequence). The J segment lost 7 bases and the V segment lost 4 bases, leaving 9 bases of the junction unmatched. CDR3 length: 16 residues. CDR3 coding DNA: TGTGCCAGTAGTAGACCATCCGGGACAGGGGGAAATGAGCAGTTCTTC. Encoded protein: CASSRPSGTGGNEQFF. Full variable domain (remainder filled in from reference TRBV19 and TRBJ2-1): DGGITQSPKYLFRKEGQNVTLSCEQNLNHDAMYWYRQDPGQGLRLIYYSQIVNDFQKGDIAEGYSVSREKKESFPLTVTSAQKNPTAFYLCASSRPSGTGGNEQFFGPGTRLTVL.

V usage is TRBV5-6 and J usage is TRBJ2-1; 10 bases line up with TRBD2. Losses at the gene ends were 4 bases for V and 5 bases for J; bases not matched to a gene: 3. CDR3 length: 14 amino acids. Germline-derived CDR1 and CDR2 are SGHDT and YYEEEE. As DNA, the CDR3 is TGTGCCAGCAGCCGGGGACTAGCGAACAATGAGCAGTTCTTC. It specifies CASSRGLANNEQFF.

This clone appeared once. The chain employs TRBV5-6 and TRBJ1-1, with a possible D match to TRBD1 (5 bases). CDR3 size: 17 residues. With 2 bases removed from V and 0 bases from J, the gap between germline ends came to 17 bases. Per germline, CDR1 SGHDT and CDR2 YYEEEE. CDR3 coding DNA: TGTGCCAGCAGCTTTCGGGGTGGGGACGGCCTGAACACTGAAGCTTTCTTT. As protein: CASSFRGGDGLNTEAFF. The full variable domain, completed using reference TRBV5-6 and TRBJ1-1, is DAGVTQSPTHLIKTRGQQVTLRCSPKSGHDTVSWYQQALGQGPQFIFQYYEEEERQRGNFPDRFSGHQFPNYSSELNVNALLLGDSALYLCASSFRGGDGLNTEAFFGQGTRLTVV.

The chain carries TRBV7-9 and TRBJ1-4, with D maybe TRBD1 (6 bases). The CDR3 covers 14 residues. Germline CDR1 is SEHNR and CDR2 is FQNEAQ (reference sequence). The V end was cut by 7 bases, the J end by 7 bases, with 16 bases between. CDR3 sequence: CASTRGGWGEKLFF. The CDR3 DNA sequence: TGTGCCAGCACCCGAGGGGGTTGGGGTGAAAAACTGTTTTTT.

The chain recombines TRBV3-1 (or the pseudogene TRBV3-2) with TRBJ2-7; 13 bases are a match to TRBD2. The CDR3 length is 14 residues. J gave up 2 bases and V 6 bases, and 1 base lay outside the gene matches. CDR1 and CDR2 (germline): LGHDT, YNNKEL (reference sequence). DNA of the CDR3: TGTGCCAGCAGGGGACTAGCGGGGCCCTACGAGCAGTACTTC. Residues: CASRGLAGPYEQYF.

This chain connects TRBV19 to TRBJ1-1; TRBD1 agrees at 8 bases. Unmatched junction bases numbered 5, after V lost 6 bases and J lost 2 bases. CDR1 and CDR2 (germline): LNHDA, SQIVND (reference sequence). The CDR3 covers 14 residues. DNA for the CDR3: TGTGCCAGTAGAGGACAGGGAGGAAACACTGAAGCTTTCTTT. It codes for CASRGQGGNTEAFF.

The V call is TRBV5-1, the J call TRBJ2-5; 7 bases map to TRBD2. Germline-derived CDR1 and CDR2 are SGHRS and YFSETQ. The length of the CDR3 is 14 residues. Trimming at V came to 5 bases and at J to 5 bases, leaving 9 bases not matched to a gene. The CDR3 sequence: CASSEGVGGETQYF. As DNA, the CDR3 is TGCGCCAGCAGTGAAGGGGTGGGGGGGGAGACCCAGTACTTC. Variable domain in full (rest from reference TRBV5-1 and TRBJ2-5): KAGVTQTPRYLIKTRGQQVTLSCSPISGHRSVSWYQQTPGQGLQFLFEYFSETQRNKGNFPGRFSGRQFSNSRSEMNVSTLELGDSALYLCASSEGVGGETQYFGPGTRLLVL.

This chain joins TRBV10-3 and TRBJ1-1; D gene ambiguous. In germline, CDR1 is ENHRY, CDR2 SYGVKD. The V end lost 0 bases, the J end lost 1 base, and 9 bases lay between the germline ends. The CDR3 is 15 amino acids. In nucleotides, the CDR3 is TGTGCCATCAGTGAGTCGAGGCAGCGGAACACTGAAGCTTTCTTT. It codes for CAISESRQRNTEAFF.

The rearrangement links TRBV12-1 to TRBJ1-2; the table assigns TRBD1, which was not confirmed against the DNA. TRBV12-1 represents a pseudogene. This CDR3 comprises 15 residues. CDR3 in DNA: TGTGCCAGCAGCCGGGGGACAGGCCGTCACTATGGCTACACCTTC. Its protein is CASSRGTGRHYGYTF.

The chain couples TRBV9 to TRBJ1-1; TRBD1 aligns across 8 bases. Germline CDR1 is SGDLS and CDR2 is YYNGEE. This CDR3 is 16 amino acids long. With 0 bases clipped from V and 0 bases from J, the junction kept 4 bases outside the gene matches. The CDR3 DNA is TGTGCCAGCAGCGTAGGTGCAGGGGGCTTGAACACTGAAGCTTTCTTT. Amino acids: CASSVGAGGLNTEAFF.

J is TRBJ1-4 and V is TRBV7-9, with D tentatively TRBD1 (5 bases). The CDR3 has 15 residues. Deletions cut 5 bases from V and 8 bases from J, with 18 bases between. Per germline, CDR1 SEHNR and CDR2 FQNEAQ (reference sequence). Here the CDR3 reads CASSDSQGPREKLFF. The DNA for the CDR3 is TGTGCCAGCAGCGACTCGCAGGGCCCAAGGGAAAAACTGTTTTTT.

V and J are TRBV5-6 and TRBJ1-6, with a possible D match to TRBD1 (5 bases). This CDR3 is built from 17 residues. Trimming removed 4 bases at V and 0 bases at J, with 14 bases between. Germline values: CDR1 SGHDT, CDR2 YYEEEE. CDR3 DNA sequence: TGTGCCAGCAGCGGCGGAGTCGGGGGCTCCTATAATTCACCCCTCCACTTT. Its translation: CASSGGVGGSYNSPLHF.

J is TRBJ2-1 and V is TRBV10-3; 15 nucleotides match TRBD2. The CDR3 is 13 residues long. V gave up 10 bases and J gave up 9 bases; unmatched junction bases: 4. Germline V gene sequence: CDR1 ENHRY, CDR2 SYGVKD. Here the CDR3 reads CATGLAGGTEQFF. The CDR3 DNA sequence: TGTGCCACAGGACTAGCGGGAGGGACTGAGCAGTTCTTC.

The chain combines TRBV2 with TRBJ1-1; 7 bases agree with TRBD1. The CDR3 contains 14 residues. Germline CDR1 SNHLY, CDR2 FYNNEI. V lost 8 bases and J lost 3; bases outside the gene matches: 9. DNA for the CDR3: TGTGCCAGCGTCCAAGGACAGGAGGACACTGAAGCTTTCTTT. The encoded protein is CASVQGQEDTEAFF.

The chain joins TRBV6-2 or TRBV6-3 to TRBJ2-7; D gene unclear. The V and J ends lost 6 bases and 0 bases respectively, with 3 bases between them. Germline V lookup: CDR1 MNHEY, CDR2 SVGEGT. The CDR3 loop spans 11 amino acids. The CDR3 nucleotides are TGTGCCAGCAGCCACTCCTACGAGCAGTACTTC. Encoded protein: CASSHSYEQYF.